This T cell receptor (beta chain) derives from a study of OX40 agonist ivuxolimab in advanced cancers. Looking at the study overall: Ivuxolimab was an agonistic, fully human IgG2 monoclonal antibody directed against OX40 (CD134), a costimulatory receptor. Intravenous ivuxolimab was administered to patients every 2 weeks at six dose levels: 0.01, 0.1, 0.3, 1.5, 3 and 10 mg/kg. Among the approximately 54 dose-escalation patients, some 19 had hepatocellular carcinoma, 15 or so melanoma, 9 renal cell carcinoma and 9 head and neck cancer. The dose-escalation cohort was approximately 83% male with a mean age of about 65 years, ranging from roughly 20 to 80. Patients were allowed to have had prior anti-PD-1, anti-PD-L1 or anti-CTLA-4 therapy, and 30% to 40% of the dose-escalation patients had previously received checkpoint inhibitors. Partial responses occurred in three dose-escalation patients, of whom one had hepatocellular carcinoma and two had cutaneous melanoma. The purpose of peripheral TCRbeta sequencing was to test whether ivuxolimab changed TCR sequence diversity and led to clonal T-cell expansion. The paper covers the monotherapy dose-escalation part of the phase I ivuxolimab trial, which included N ≈ 54 patients.

Concerning this clone: No antigen is known for it. Per-base quality was not reported, and no clone a single base away is much larger than it.

Genomic DNA was extracted from sorted cells for sequencing of the TCRbeta CDR3 region. The immunoSEQ Assay was used to sequence the TCRbeta CDR3 regions. The source is immuneACCESS, and TCRdb retained only in-frame sequences with V and J called. Part of the clones is not carried over; for the studies checked, unresolved V genes explain less than half of this, and the remainder is unexplained. Counted in this sample were 60,000 or so clones; about 83% of them appeared once. Jointly, the top ten make up under 6% of the sample. The full study reports these points: At doses of 0.1 to 3.0 mg/kg, clonal expansion of both CD4+ and CD8+ blood T cells was observed from baseline to week 6. After ivuxolimab, expanded clones were on average more numerous among CD8+ T cells than among CD4+ T cells. Which antigens the clonally expanded peripheral T cells were specific for was not determined. Low levels of normalized T-cell clonal expansion were also seen in some nonresponding patients. In the 0.1-3.0 mg/kg groups, partial responders had among the lowest normalized peripheral clonal expansion, particularly in CD8+ T cells.

From a lookup of the germline V gene (reference sequence), CDR1 and CDR2 are LNHDA and SQIVND. The CDR3 spans 16 residues, from the cysteine through the phenylalanine. The DNA shown is the 48-base CDR3, in frame from base 1. Unmatched junction bases come to 6, with V trimmed by 3 bases and J by 3 bases. Patients with autoimmune disease history or receiving systemic immunosuppression were excluded from the trial. In every dose cohort, peripheral blood was drawn for TCR sequencing at baseline, cycle 4 day 1, and cycle 7 day 1. The samples were taken from a phase I, first-in-human, multicenter, open-label dose-escalation trial of ivuxolimab. Adults with locally advanced or metastatic melanoma, renal cell, hepatocellular, or head and neck squamous cell carcinoma were enrolled in the trial. Before TCR sequencing, CD4+ and CD8+ T cells were separately sorted from peripheral blood.

Sample: CD4+ or CD8+ T cells sorted from blood, taken in a trial of the OX40 agonist ivuxolimab. Recombination joined TRBV19 with TRBJ1-4, and 8 junctional nucleotides match TRBD1. The sequence was collected from an adult with an advanced solid tumor such as melanoma, head and neck, liver or kidney cancer. The sequenced DNA is TGTGCCAGTAGTATGGGGCAGGGGGCGTCTAATGAAAAACTGTTTTTT. Translated, this gives CASSMGQGASNEKLFF.